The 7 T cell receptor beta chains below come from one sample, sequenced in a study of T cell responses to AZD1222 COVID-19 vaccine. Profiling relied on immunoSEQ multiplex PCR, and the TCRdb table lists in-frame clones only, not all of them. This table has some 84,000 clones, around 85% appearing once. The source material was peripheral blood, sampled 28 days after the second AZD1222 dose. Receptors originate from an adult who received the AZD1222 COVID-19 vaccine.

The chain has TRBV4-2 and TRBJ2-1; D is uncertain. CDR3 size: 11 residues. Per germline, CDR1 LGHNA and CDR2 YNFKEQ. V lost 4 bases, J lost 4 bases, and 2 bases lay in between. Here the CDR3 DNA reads TGTGCCAGCAGCCTTTACAATGAGCAGTTCTTC. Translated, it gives CASSLYNEQFF.

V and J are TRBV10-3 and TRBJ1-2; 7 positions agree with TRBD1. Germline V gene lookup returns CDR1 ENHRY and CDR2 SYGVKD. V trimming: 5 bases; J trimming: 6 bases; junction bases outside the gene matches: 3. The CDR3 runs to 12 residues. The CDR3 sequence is CAISKGANGYTF. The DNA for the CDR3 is TGTGCCATCAGTAAGGGGGCGAATGGCTACACCTTC.

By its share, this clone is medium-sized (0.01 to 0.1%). The CDR3 sequence: CASSVGTGEQFF. The CDR3 DNA reads as TGTGCCAGCAGTGTGGGGACCGGTGAGCAGTTCTTC. The chain uses TRBV2 and TRBJ2-1; the D call may be TRBD1 or TRBD2 (5 bases each). The V gene lost 4 bases and the J gene lost 9 bases, with 10 bases spanning the gap. In germline, CDR1 is SNHLY, CDR2 FYNNEI. This CDR3 region has 12 residues.

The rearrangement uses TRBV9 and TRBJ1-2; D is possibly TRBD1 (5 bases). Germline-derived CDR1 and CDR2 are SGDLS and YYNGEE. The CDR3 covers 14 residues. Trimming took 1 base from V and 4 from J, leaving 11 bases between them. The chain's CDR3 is CASSVWTNSYGYTF. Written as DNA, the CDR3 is TGTGCCAGCAGCGTATGGACAAATAGCTATGGCTACACCTTC.

CDR3 residues: CASSQVGEQYF. The CDR3 region has the DNA TGTGCCAGCAGCCAAGTGGGGGAGCAGTACTTC. This chain links TRBV3-1 (or the pseudogene TRBV3-2) with TRBJ2-7; D gene ambiguous. V was pared by 1 base and J by 7 bases, with 5 bases between. Germline CDR1 and CDR2: LGHDT and YNNKEL (reference sequence). There are 11 residues in the CDR3.

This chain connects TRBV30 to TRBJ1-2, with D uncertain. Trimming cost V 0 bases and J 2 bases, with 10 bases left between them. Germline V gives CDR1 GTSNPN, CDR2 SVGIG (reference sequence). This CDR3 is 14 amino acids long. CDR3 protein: CAWSVTGVNYGYTF. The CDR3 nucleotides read TGTGCCTGGAGTGTAACCGGGGTGAACTATGGCTACACCTTC.

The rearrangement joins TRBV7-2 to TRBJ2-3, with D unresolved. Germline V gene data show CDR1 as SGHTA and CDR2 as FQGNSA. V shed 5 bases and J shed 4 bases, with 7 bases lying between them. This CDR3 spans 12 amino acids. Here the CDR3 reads CASSPQADTQYF. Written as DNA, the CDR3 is TGTGCCAGCAGCCCCCAGGCAGATACGCAGTATTTT.